The rows below give T cell receptor beta chains drawn from one sample of a study of blood T cell repertoires in COVID-19. The data were produced by immunoSEQ multiplex PCR, yet TCRdb's version contains in-frame clones alone and is incomplete. The sample lists some 250,000 clones, 86% occurring once. The sequencing input was peripheral blood. These receptors originate from a man aged 30-40 years who had recovered from COVID-19. CDR3s include the opening cysteine and the closing phenylalanine or tryptophan. Each record gives: V gene, J gene, D gene, CDR3 protein, CDR3 DNA. The D gene is left open where the match is weak.

>TRBV5-1|TRBJ2-7|.
CASSLLASASYEQYF
TGCGCCAGCAGCCTACTGGCTAGCGCGAGCTACGAGCAGTACTTC
>TRBV7-9|TRBJ1-5|TRBD1
CASSTDRVRQPQHF
TGTGCCAGCAGCACTGACAGGGTAAGGCAGCCCCAGCATTTT
>TRBV4-1|TRBJ2-4|.
CASSRDSAGRLDKNIQYF
TGCGCCAGCAGCCGTGATAGCGCGGGGCGCTTGGACAAAAACATTCAGTACTTC
>TRBV20-1|TRBJ2-3|TRBD2
CSASTSGGPTDTQYF
TGCAGTGCTAGTACTAGCGGGGGGCCCACAGATACGCAGTATTTT
>TRBV1|TRBJ2-5|.
CTSSQADLEGTGETQYF
TGCACCAGCAGCCAGGCCGACCTTGAGGGAACAGGGGAGACCCAGTACTTC
>TRBV13|TRBJ2-2|TRBD2
CASNLAGGNTGELFF
TGTGCCAGCAACCTAGCGGGGGGAAACACCGGGGAGCTGTTTTTT
>TRBV15|TRBJ1-4|.
CATSLRWGGGEKLFF
TGTGCCACCAGCCTGCGGTGGGGGGGCGGTGAAAAACTGTTTTTT
>TRBV19|TRBJ2-1|.
CASSPRSDLGNEQFF
TGTGCCAGTAGTCCCCGATCCGACTTAGGCAATGAGCAGTTCTTC
>TRBV6-2/TRBV6-3|TRBJ1-1|.
CASSYSSRAFF
TGTGCCAGCAGTTACTCGTCTCGGGCTTTCTTT
>TRBV5-8|TRBJ2-2|TRBD2
CASSLGTSGGAGELFF
TGTGCCAGCAGCCTTGGGACTAGCGGGGGAGCCGGGGAGCTGTTTTTT
>TRBV10-1|TRBJ2-7|TRBD1
CASSRGTGSSYEQYF
TGCGCCAGCAGCCGCGGGACAGGGAGCTCCTACGAGCAGTACTTC
>TRBV6-5|TRBJ2-7|.
CASSPRSSYEQYF
TGTGCCAGCAGCCCCCGTTCCTCCTACGAGCAGTACTTC
>TRBV12-3/TRBV12-4|TRBJ2-1|.
CASTPGLSNEQFF
TGTGCCAGCACCCCTGGCCTCTCCAATGAGCAGTTCTTC